Following are 10 T cell receptor beta chains from one sample sequenced in a study of early T cells in non-severe SARS-CoV-2 infection. TCRdb used MiXCR to reprocess the 5' RACE reads, holding one entry per CDR3 protein. The sample gives 85,000 to 90,000 distinct CDR3 sequences, 14% of which show up once; about 6.1% is in the top ten. Sequencing was carried out using whole blood. The receptors were sampled from an adult who was a healthcare worker with PCR-confirmed SARS-CoV-2 infection or an uninfected control (not recorded which).

This chain connects TRBV6-2 or TRBV6-3 to TRBJ1-5; 9 positions agree with TRBD1. CDR1 MNHEY and CDR2 SVGEGT come from the germline V gene. J lost 0 bases, V lost 2 bases, and 11 bases had no gene match. This CDR3 is 19 amino acids long. This CDR3 is CASSYLTGTGMGSNQPQHF. In nucleotides, the CDR3 is TGTGCCAGCAGTTACCTGACCGGGACAGGGATGGGTAGCAATCAGCCCCAGCATTTT.

This clonotype turned up a few times. The rearrangement joins TRBV12-3 or TRBV12-4 to TRBJ1-1, with TRBD1 as a possible D gene (6 bases). V was trimmed by 1 base and J by 6 bases, leaving 15 bases between them. The CDR3 covers 15 residues. CDR3 sequence: CASSLGLGGASEAFF. Written as DNA, the CDR3 is TGTGCCAGCAGTTTAGGTCTCGGGGGGGCCTCTGAAGCTTTCTTT.

The chain joins TRBV28 to TRBJ2-7, with 10 bases that match TRBD2. J lost 7 bases, V lost 3 bases, and 9 bases had no gene match. Germline V gene sequence: CDR1 MDHEN, CDR2 SYDVKM. This CDR3 region has 15 residues. CDR3 in DNA: TGTGCCAGCAGTTTCGTGAGGACTAGCGGAGGGGAGCAGTACTTC. Translating gives CASSFVRTSGGEQYF.

This clonotype has more than one count but fewer than ten. The chain uses TRBV19 and TRBJ2-2, with D perhaps TRBD1 (6 bases). Trimming stripped 7 bases from V and 4 bases from J, with 22 bases between. Germline V CDR1 and CDR2: LNHDA, SQIVND (reference sequence). CDR3 length: 17 amino acids. The CDR3 coding sequence is TGTGCCAGTACGACCCCTCTCCGGGACAAGCGCACCGGGGAGCTGTTTTTT. It specifies CASTTPLRDKRTGELFF.

The chain carries TRBV29-1 and TRBJ2-5, with D possibly matching TRBD2 (6 bases). This CDR3 comprises 12 residues. Germline CDR1 SQVTM, CDR2 ANQGSEA. The V gene lost 7 bases and the J gene lost 2 bases, with 11 bases spanning the gap. The CDR3 nucleotides are TGCAGCGCCGCCCGGGGGCAAGAGACCCAGTACTTC. Encoded protein: CSAARGQETQYF. The full variable domain, its missing parts supplied by reference TRBV29-1 and TRBJ2-5, is SAVISQKPSRDICQRGTSLTIQCQVDSQVTMMFWYRQQPGQSLTLIATANQGSEATYESGFVIDKFPISRPNLTFSTLTVSNMSPEDSSIYLCSAARGQETQYFGPGTRLLVL.

A few counts support this clonotype. V gene TRBV20-1 combines with J gene TRBJ2-1; a possible D gene is TRBD1 (6 bases). The germline V gene encodes CDR1 DFQATT and CDR2 SNEGSKA (reference sequence). V was trimmed by 6 bases and J by 6 bases, leaving 18 bases between them. The CDR3 extends over 14 amino acids. The CDR3: CSAPPGHLSNEQFF. Here the CDR3 DNA reads TGCAGTGCACCGCCGGGACATTTGAGCAATGAGCAGTTCTTC.

This clonotype was observed many times. V and J are TRBV7-9 and TRBJ2-5; 7 bases align to TRBD1. This CDR3 spans 13 amino acids. Trimming at V came to 5 bases and at J to 3 bases, leaving 3 bases not matched to a gene. Per germline, CDR1 SEHNR and CDR2 FQNEAQ (reference sequence). CDR3 in amino acids: CASSPTGKETQYF. The CDR3 coding sequence is TGTGCCAGCAGCCCGACAGGGAAAGAGACCCAGTACTTC.

This clonotype showed up just a few times. The rearrangement links TRBV11-3 to TRBJ2-7, with 11 bases matching TRBD1. With V trimmed by 3 bases and J by 2 bases, 3 bases remained unmatched. This CDR3 is built from 15 residues. Germline V gives CDR1 SGHNT, CDR2 YENEEA. CDR3 amino acids: CASSFGTGGTYEQYF. The DNA for the CDR3 is TGTGCCAGCAGCTTCGGGACAGGGGGGACCTACGAGCAGTACTTC.

The rearrangement joins TRBV6-4 to TRBJ2-1, with 10 bases aligning to TRBD2. CDR3 length equals 16 residues. Germline lookup yields CDR1 MRHNA and CDR2 SNTAGT. The V and J ends lost 2 bases and 15 bases, in that order; junction bases with no gene match: 16. CDR3 region: CASSDTASVSGGAPFF. The CDR3 DNA is TGTGCCAGCAGTGACACGGCAAGTGTGAGCGGGGGGGCTCCGTTCTTC.

V usage is TRBV24-1 and J usage is TRBJ2-7, with D unresolved. The CDR3 has 15 residues. CDR1 and CDR2 (germline): KGHDR, SFDVKD. V dropped 0 bases and J dropped 3 bases, with 11 bases sitting between them. CDR3 coding DNA: TGTGCCACCAGTGATTTGAGCCCAGATTACTACGAGCAGTACTTC. It yields the protein CATSDLSPDYYEQYF.